The rows below give T cell receptor beta chains drawn from one sample of a study of PD-L1 blockade in urothelial cancer. Method: immunoSEQ multiplex PCR; TCRdb's copy keeps in-frame clones and lacks some. Of 100,000 to 150,000 clones in the sample, 84% were seen once. Sample: PBMCs, taken around atezolizumab (anti-PD-L1) treatment. The receptors were gathered from a man aged 50-59 years with urothelial cancer. CDR3s include the opening cysteine and the closing phenylalanine or tryptophan. The D gene is left open where the match is weak. Not every row has a clone size; where given, it reads once, few, many or a size class.

TRBV4-2	-	-	TRBJ1-3	CASSQGSGAGNTIYF	TGTGCCAGCAGCCAAGGGTCAGGGGCTGGAAACACCATATATTTT
TRBV9	-	-	TRBJ1-4	CASSVDEGTNEKLFF	TGTGCCAGCAGCGTAGACGAGGGAACTAATGAAAAACTGTTTTTT
TRBV19	TRBD2	-	TRBJ2-7	CASGGGLDEQYF	TGTGCCAGCGGGGGGGGCCTGGACGAGCAGTACTTC
TRBV4-2	-	-	TRBJ2-2	CASSQVTGELFF	TGTGCCAGCAGCCAAGTAACCGGGGAGCTGTTTTTT
TRBV7-6	-	-	TRBJ2-3	CASSPISLAGPPDTQYF	TGTGCCAGCAGCCCAATTTCTCTAGCAGGCCCTCCAGATACGCAGTATTTT
TRBV19	-	-	TRBJ1-5	CASSIGFGNQPQHF	TGTGCCAGTAGTATAGGGTTCGGGAATCAGCCCCAGCATTTT
TRBV5-1	TRBD1	-	TRBJ1-5	CASSLEANGQGNQPQHF	TGCGCCAGCAGCTTGGAAGCCAATGGACAGGGGAATCAGCCCCAGCATTTT
TRBV10-3	-	once	TRBJ2-5	CAISESGVQETQYF	TGTGCCATCAGTGAATCAGGGGTACAAGAGACCCAGTACTTC
TRBV2	-	-	TRBJ2-1	CASSAEVVNEQFF	TGTGCCAGCAGTGCGGAGGTTGTCAATGAGCAGTTCTTC
TRBV2	-	-	TRBJ2-3	CASTPGDRVTSSGSTDTQYF	TGTGCCAGCACGCCCGGGGACAGGGTTACCTCTAGCGGGAGCACAGATACGCAGTATTTT
TRBV18	-	-	TRBJ1-3	CASSTGPSGNTIYF	TGTGCCAGCTCGACAGGCCCCTCTGGAAACACCATATATTTT